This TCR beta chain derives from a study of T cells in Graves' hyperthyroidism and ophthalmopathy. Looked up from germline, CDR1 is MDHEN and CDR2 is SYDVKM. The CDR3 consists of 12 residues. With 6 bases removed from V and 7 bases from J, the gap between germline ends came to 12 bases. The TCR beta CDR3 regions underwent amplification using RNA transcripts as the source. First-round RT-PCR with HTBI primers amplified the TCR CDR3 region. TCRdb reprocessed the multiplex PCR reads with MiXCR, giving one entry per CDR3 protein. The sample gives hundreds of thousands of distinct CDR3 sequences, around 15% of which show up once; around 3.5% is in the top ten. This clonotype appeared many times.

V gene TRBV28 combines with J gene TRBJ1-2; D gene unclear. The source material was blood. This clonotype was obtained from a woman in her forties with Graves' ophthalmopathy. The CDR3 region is CASRPPNSGYTF. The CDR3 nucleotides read TGTGCCAGCAGACCTCCCAACAGTGGCTACACCTTC.